This entry concerns a single T cell receptor (beta chain). TCRdb's copy holds only in-frame clones and misses some; the assay was immunoSEQ multiplex PCR. The repertoire holds some 130,000 clones, around 89% seen once, with more than 3.5% in the top ten. The data were obtained in a study of blood T cell repertoires in COVID-19. The sequence derives from a man between 60 and 75 years old with COVID-19, enrolled during active disease. Sequencing used peripheral blood.

For the CDR3, the DNA is TGTGCCAGCAGCCCAAACGGGGTGGGGAGTGGCTACACCTTC. Amino acid sequence: CASSPNGVGSGYTF. The chain is built from TRBV3-1 (or the pseudogene TRBV3-2) and TRBJ1-2; no clear D. Germline loops: CDR1 LGHDT, CDR2 YNNKEL (reference sequence). This CDR3 comprises 14 residues. Trimming took off 4 bases at V and 7 bases at J, with 16 bases between the two ends.